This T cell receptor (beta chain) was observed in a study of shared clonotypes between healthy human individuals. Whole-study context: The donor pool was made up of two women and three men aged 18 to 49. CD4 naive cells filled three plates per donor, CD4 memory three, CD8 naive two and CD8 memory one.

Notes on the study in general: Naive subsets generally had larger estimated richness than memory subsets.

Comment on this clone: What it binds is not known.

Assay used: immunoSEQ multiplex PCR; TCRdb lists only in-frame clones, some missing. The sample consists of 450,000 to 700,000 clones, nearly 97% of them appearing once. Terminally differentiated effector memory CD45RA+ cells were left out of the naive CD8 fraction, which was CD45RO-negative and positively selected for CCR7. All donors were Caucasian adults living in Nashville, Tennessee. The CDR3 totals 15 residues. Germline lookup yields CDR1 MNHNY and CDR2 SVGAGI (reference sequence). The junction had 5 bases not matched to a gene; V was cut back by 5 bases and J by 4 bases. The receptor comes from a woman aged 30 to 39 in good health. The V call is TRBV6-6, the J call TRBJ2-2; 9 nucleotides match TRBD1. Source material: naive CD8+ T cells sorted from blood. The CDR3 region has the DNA TGTGCCAGCAGTCTCCCGGACAGGGGCACCGGGGAGCTGTTTTTT. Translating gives CASSLPDRGTGELFF.